The rows below give T cell receptor beta chains drawn from one sample of a study of shared clonotypes between healthy human individuals. Assay used: immunoSEQ multiplex PCR; TCRdb lists only in-frame clones, some missing. Found here are 1.5 million to 1.9 million clones, 95% to 99% of them singletons; the top ten hold around 0.47%. Sample: naive CD4+ T cells sorted from blood. The receptors come from a man in his thirties or forties in good health. The CDR3 runs from the conserved cysteine through the conserved F or W. The D gene is left open where the match is weak. Expanded clones are given a class, and other clones once, few, many or no size at all.

D,V,size,J,CDR3,DNA
NA,TRBV11-2,NA,TRBJ1-5,CASSLSGSQPQHF,TGTGCCAGCAGCCTAAGTGGTAGTCAGCCCCAGCATTTT
NA,TRBV29-1,NA,TRBJ2-3,CSVLGRFRTDTQYF,TGCAGCGTTTTGGGACGTTTCCGAACAGATACGCAGTATTTT
TRBD2,TRBV9,NA,TRBJ2-7,CASSVGKGLEFYEQYF,TGTGCCAGCAGCGTAGGGAAGGGACTAGAGTTCTACGAGCAGTACTTC
TRBD2,TRBV9,once,TRBJ2-6,CASSVGGRRGANVLTF,TGTGCCAGCAGCGTGGGGGGGAGAAGGGGGGCCAACGTCCTGACTTTC
NA,TRBV28,NA,TRBJ1-5,CASSFGTPAPQHF,TGTGCCAGCAGTTTTGGCACTCCCGCGCCCCAGCATTTT
NA,TRBV5-4,NA,TRBJ2-4,CASSWEGVKAKNIQYF,TGTGCCAGCAGCTGGGAGGGGGTTAAAGCCAAAAACATTCAGTACTTC
NA,TRBV20-1,NA,TRBJ2-1,CSAKLGEQFF,TGCAGTGCAAAACTGGGTGAGCAGTTCTTC
NA,TRBV5-6,NA,TRBJ2-1,CASSLEQGIYNEQFF,TGTGCCAGCAGCTTGGAACAGGGAATCTACAATGAGCAGTTCTTC
NA,TRBV5-1,NA,TRBJ1-4,CASSLRDLGPNEKLFF,TGCGCCAGCAGCTTGCGAGACTTGGGACCTAATGAAAAACTGTTTTTT
NA,TRBV5-5,NA,TRBJ1-1,CASTGEANTEAFF,TGTGCCAGCACGGGGGAGGCCAACACTGAAGCTTTCTTT
TRBD1,TRBV30,NA,TRBJ2-7,CAWSGGTGSSTYEQYF,TGTGCCTGGAGTGGTGGGACAGGCTCTAGTACCTACGAGCAGTACTTC
NA,TRBV5-5,NA,TRBJ2-7,CASSLRELYEQYF,TGTGCCAGCAGCTTAAGGGAACTCTACGAGCAGTACTTC
NA,TRBV28,NA,TRBJ2-7,CASSLTETYEQYF,TGTGCCAGCAGTCTGACAGAGACCTACGAGCAGTACTTC
TRBD2,TRBV7-8,NA,TRBJ2-1,CASSPGLAAYNEQFF,TGTGCCAGCAGCCCGGGACTAGCGGCTTACAATGAGCAGTTCTTC
NA,TRBV2,few,TRBJ1-5,CASKGGGQPQHF,TGTGCCAGCAAGGGGGGAGGTCAGCCCCAGCATTTT
TRBD2,TRBV7-3,NA,TRBJ2-1,CASSLVGPTGLAGGPRHNEQFF,TGTGCCAGCAGCCTTGTCGGTCCAACGGGACTAGCGGGAGGGCCACGACACAATGAGCAGTTCTTC
NA,TRBV13,NA,TRBJ2-3,CASSSPARDKKDTQYF,TGTGCCAGCAGCTCACCCGCGCGGGACAAAAAAGATACGCAGTATTTT
NA,TRBV21-1,NA,TRBJ1-5,CASSSRGEPENQPQHF,TGTGCCAGCAGCAGCAGAGGGGAGCCAGAGAATCAGCCCCAGCATTTT
NA,TRBV18,NA,TRBJ2-7,CASSPELQSYEQYF,TGTGCCAGCTCACCAGAGCTGCAGAGCTACGAGCAGTACTTC
TRBD1,TRBV28,NA,TRBJ2-7,CASSRNPGQRYEQYF,TGTGCCAGCAGTCGCAACCCGGGACAGAGGTACGAGCAGTACTTC
NA,TRBV6-6,NA,TRBJ1-1,CASSYPQGNTEAFF,TGTGCCAGCAGTTACCCACAGGGGAACACTGAAGCTTTCTTT
NA,TRBV10-1,NA,TRBJ2-3,CASSPNWGAGTQYF,TGCGCCAGCAGTCCCAATTGGGGAGCGGGTACGCAGTATTTT
TRBD1,TRBV9,once,TRBJ1-3,CASSVTGTGIGNTIYF,TGTGCCAGCAGCGTAACCGGGACAGGGATTGGAAACACCATATATTTT
NA,TRBV5-5,once,TRBJ1-2,CASSLEQDYGYTF,TGTGCCAGCAGCTTGGAACAGGATTATGGCTACACCTTC
TRBD2,TRBV5-1,NA,TRBJ2-1,CASSLASGSYNEQFF,TGCGCCAGCAGCCTCGCTAGCGGGAGCTACAATGAGCAGTTCTTC
NA,TRBV12-5,NA,TRBJ2-1,CASGLPNWTEQFF,TGTGCTAGTGGTTTGCCGAACTGGACAGAGCAGTTCTTC
NA,TRBV2,NA,TRBJ2-1,CASSGRGTNNEQFF,TGTGCCAGCAGCGGTCGAGGCACCAACAATGAGCAGTTCTTC
NA,TRBV6-5,NA,TRBJ2-2,CASSGRSTGELFF,TGTGCCAGCAGCGGGCGGTCCACCGGGGAGCTGTTTTTT
NA,TRBV7-7,NA,TRBJ2-1,CASSLGRSLEQFF,TGTGCCAGCAGCTTAGGGCGCAGCCTGGAGCAGTTCTTC
TRBD1,TRBV27,NA,TRBJ2-7,CASRMGDRVSVEQYF,TGTGCCAGCAGAATGGGGGACAGGGTTTCTGTCGAGCAGTACTTC